This TCR beta chain was sequenced in a study of immune heterogeneity within non-small cell lung tumors. V lost 3 bases, J lost 2 bases, and 5 bases stayed unmatched. Germline values: CDR1 SGHAT, CDR2 FQNNGV. This CDR3 contains 17 residues. Samples each supplied 500 to 650 ng of bulk tumor genomic DNA as template. Multiple biopsies spaced far apart were taken from each primary tumor during surgery. Newly diagnosed with untreated non-small cell lung cancer, the patients underwent curative surgery. The study drew donors from newly diagnosed non-small cell lung cancer patients having surgery with curative intent. Multiplex PCR amplified TCR beta CDR3 with 32 V and 13 J primers. TCRdb reprocessed the multiplex PCR reads via MiXCR and lists one record per CDR3 protein. The sample yields tens of thousands of distinct CDR3 sequences, around 30% seen once.

This TCR came from a man between 35 and 55 years old with non-small cell lung cancer. This rearrangement joins TRBV11-2 to TRBJ2-1; 12 bases agree with TRBD2. The specimen was lung tumor tissue. The CDR3 here is CASSFRLAGGAYNEQFF. The CDR3 DNA sequence: TGTGCCAGCAGCTTTAGGCTAGCGGGAGGGGCCTACAATGAGCAGTTCTTC.